This section outlines one T cell receptor beta chain sequence together with its context. Its antigen is still unknown. These data come from a study of T cell responses to AZD1222 COVID-19 vaccine. Broader study findings: When two AZD1222 doses had been given, Spike-specific TCR breadth and depth rose. Most donors were white British and more were female, and clonal diversity was possibly underestimated. Only five or six AZD1222 recipients were seropositive at baseline.

CDR1 is MNHEY, CDR2 SVGAGI, per germline. The CDR3 runs to 15 residues. Unmatched junction bases numbered 5, after V lost 7 bases and J lost 3 bases. Pooling of second doses given at about 4 or about 12 weeks was done. Repertoires were generated with immunoSEQ multiplex PCR, while TCRdb's copy carries only in-frame clones and drops some. The data contain more than 100,000 clones, around 92% of them singletons. The chain uses TRBV6-5 and TRBJ1-6, with TRBD1 matching over 8 bases. The receptor was derived from an adult who received the AZD1222 COVID-19 vaccine. Sequenced material: peripheral blood, taken 28 days after the second AZD1222 dose. The CDR3: CASKTTGGYNSPLHF. CDR3 nucleotide sequence: TGTGCCAGCAAAACTACAGGGGGCTATAATTCACCCCTCCACTTT.